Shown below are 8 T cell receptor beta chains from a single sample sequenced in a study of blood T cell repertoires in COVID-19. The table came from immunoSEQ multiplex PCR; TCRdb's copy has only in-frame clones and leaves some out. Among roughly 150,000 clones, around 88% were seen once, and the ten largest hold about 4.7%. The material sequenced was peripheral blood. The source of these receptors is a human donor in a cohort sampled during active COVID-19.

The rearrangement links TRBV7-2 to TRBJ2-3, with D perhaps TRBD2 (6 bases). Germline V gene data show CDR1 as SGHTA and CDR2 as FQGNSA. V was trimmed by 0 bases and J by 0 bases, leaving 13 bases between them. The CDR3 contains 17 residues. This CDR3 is CASSLAGAGVSTDTQYF. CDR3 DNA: TGTGCCAGCAGCTTAGCGGGAGCGGGCGTTAGCACAGATACGCAGTATTTT.

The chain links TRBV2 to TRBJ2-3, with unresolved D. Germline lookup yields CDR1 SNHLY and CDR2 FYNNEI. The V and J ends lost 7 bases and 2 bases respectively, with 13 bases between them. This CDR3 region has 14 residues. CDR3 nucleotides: TGTGCCAGCACCAACCGGGTCTCCACAGATACGCAGTATTTT. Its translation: CASTNRVSTDTQYF.

The CDR3 nucleotides read TGTGCCAGCAGCCAATCGCAGGGGGACACTGAAGCTTTCTTT. Translated: CASSQSQGDTEAFF. V gene TRBV3-1 (or the pseudogene TRBV3-2) combines with J gene TRBJ1-1, with TRBD1 matching over 7 bases. V lost 2 bases, J lost 3 bases, and 3 bases stayed unmatched. Germline assignment: CDR1 LGHDT and CDR2 YNNKEL (reference sequence). This CDR3 has 14 amino acids.

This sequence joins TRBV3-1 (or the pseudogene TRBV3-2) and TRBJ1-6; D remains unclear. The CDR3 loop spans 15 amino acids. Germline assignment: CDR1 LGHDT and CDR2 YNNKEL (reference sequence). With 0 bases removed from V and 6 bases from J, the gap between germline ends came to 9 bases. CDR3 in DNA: TGTGCCAGCAGCCAAGAAATACAGACTAATTCACCCCTCCACTTT. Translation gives CASSQEIQTNSPLHF.

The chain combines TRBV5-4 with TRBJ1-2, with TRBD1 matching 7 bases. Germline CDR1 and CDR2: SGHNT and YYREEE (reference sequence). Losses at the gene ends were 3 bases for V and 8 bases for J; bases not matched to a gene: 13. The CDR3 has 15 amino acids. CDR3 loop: CASSSRDSWVEGYTF. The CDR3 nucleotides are TGTGCCAGCAGCTCTCGGGACAGTTGGGTAGAGGGCTACACCTTC.

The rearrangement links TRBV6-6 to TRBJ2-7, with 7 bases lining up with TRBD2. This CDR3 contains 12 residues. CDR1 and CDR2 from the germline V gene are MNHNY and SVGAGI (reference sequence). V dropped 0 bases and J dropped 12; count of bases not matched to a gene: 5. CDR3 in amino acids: CASSYSGGSRYF. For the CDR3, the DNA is TGTGCCAGCAGTTACTCGGGGGGGTCCCGGTACTTC.

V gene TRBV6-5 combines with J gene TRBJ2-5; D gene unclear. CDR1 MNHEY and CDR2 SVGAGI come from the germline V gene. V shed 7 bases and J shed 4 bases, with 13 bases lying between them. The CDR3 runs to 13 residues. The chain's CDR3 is CASTAVLGETQYF. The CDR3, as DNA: TGTGCCAGCACCGCGGTCCTGGGAGAGACCCAGTACTTC.

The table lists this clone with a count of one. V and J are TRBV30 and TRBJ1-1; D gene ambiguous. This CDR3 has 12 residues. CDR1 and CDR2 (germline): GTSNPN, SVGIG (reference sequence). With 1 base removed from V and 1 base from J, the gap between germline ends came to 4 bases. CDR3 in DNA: TGTGCCTGGAGTGGAGCGAACACTGAAGCTTTCTTT. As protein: CAWSGANTEAFF.